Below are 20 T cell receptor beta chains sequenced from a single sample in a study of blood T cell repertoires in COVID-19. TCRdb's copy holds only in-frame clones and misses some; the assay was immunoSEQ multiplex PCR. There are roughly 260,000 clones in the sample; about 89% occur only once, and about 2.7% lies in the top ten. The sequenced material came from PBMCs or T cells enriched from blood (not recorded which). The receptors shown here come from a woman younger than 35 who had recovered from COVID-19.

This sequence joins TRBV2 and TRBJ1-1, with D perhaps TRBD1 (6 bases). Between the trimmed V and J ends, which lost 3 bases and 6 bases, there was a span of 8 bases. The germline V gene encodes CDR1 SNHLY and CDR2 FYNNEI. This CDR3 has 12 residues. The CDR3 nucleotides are TGTGCCAGCAGTGAGGGGACACCTGAAGCTTTCTTT. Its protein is CASSEGTPEAFF.

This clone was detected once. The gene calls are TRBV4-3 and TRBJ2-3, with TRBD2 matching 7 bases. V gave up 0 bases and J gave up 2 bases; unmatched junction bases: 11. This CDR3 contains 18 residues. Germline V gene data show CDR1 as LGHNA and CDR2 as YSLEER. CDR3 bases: TGCGCCAGCAGCCAAGACACTGAAAGGGGAGGGTACACAGATACGCAGTATTTT. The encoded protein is CASSQDTERGGYTDTQYF.

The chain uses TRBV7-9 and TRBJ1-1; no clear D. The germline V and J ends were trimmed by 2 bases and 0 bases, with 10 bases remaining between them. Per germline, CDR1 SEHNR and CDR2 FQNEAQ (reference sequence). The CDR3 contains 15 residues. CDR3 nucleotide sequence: TGTGCCAGCAGCTTATTTTCAGGCATGAACACTGAAGCTTTCTTT. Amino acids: CASSLFSGMNTEAFF.

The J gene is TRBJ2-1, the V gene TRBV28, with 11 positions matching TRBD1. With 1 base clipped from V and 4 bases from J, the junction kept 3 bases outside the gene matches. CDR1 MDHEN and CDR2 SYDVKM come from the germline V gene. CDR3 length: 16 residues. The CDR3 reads CASSLFGTGGYNEQFF. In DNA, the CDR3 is TGTGCCAGCAGTTTATTTGGGACAGGGGGATACAATGAGCAGTTCTTC.

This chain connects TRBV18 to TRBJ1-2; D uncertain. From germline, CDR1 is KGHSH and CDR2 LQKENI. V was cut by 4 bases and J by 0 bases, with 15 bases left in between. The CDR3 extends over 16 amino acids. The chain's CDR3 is CASSLSGAKANYGYTF. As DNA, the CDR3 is TGTGCCAGCTCACTTTCGGGAGCCAAAGCTAACTATGGCTACACCTTC.

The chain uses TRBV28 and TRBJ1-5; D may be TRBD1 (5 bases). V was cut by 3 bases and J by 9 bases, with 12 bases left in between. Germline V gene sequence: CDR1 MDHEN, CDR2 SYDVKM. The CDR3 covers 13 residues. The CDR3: CASSFSAGLPQHF. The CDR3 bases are TGTGCCAGCAGTTTCTCTGCAGGGCTGCCCCAGCATTTT.

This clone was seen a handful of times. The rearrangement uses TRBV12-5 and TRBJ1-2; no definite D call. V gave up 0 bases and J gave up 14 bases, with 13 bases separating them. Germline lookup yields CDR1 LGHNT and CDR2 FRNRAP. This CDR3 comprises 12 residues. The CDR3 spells CASGLVHRFLTF. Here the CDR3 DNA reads TGTGCTAGTGGTTTGGTACACCGCTTCTTGACCTTC.

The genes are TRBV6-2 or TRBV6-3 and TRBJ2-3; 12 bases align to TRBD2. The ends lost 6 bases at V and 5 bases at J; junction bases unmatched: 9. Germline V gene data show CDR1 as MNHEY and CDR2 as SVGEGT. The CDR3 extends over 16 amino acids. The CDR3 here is CASSPWTSGVGDTQYF. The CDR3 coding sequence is TGTGCCAGCAGCCCCTGGACTAGCGGGGTGGGAGATACGCAGTATTTT.

CDR3 sequence reads: CASSQGEAGRYEQYF. As DNA, the CDR3 is TGCGCCAGCAGCCAGGGTGAAGCGGGAAGGTACGAGCAGTACTTC. This chain links TRBV4-1 with TRBJ2-7, with 7 bases that match TRBD2. Germline V lookup: CDR1 MGHRA, CDR2 YSYEKL. This CDR3 is built from 15 residues. V gave up 3 bases and J gave up 4 bases; unmatched junction bases: 9.

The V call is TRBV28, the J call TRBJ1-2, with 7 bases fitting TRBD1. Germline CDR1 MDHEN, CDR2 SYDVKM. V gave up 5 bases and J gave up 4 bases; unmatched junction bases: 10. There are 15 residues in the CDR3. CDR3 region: CASSALTRDSYGYTF. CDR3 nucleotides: TGTGCCAGCAGTGCCCTAACCCGGGACAGCTATGGCTACACCTTC.

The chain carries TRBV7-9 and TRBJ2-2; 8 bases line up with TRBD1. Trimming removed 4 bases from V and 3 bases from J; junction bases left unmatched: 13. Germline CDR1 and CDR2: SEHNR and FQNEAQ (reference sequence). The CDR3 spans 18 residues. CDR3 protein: CASSWDGTGPIYTGELFF. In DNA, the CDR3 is TGTGCCAGCAGCTGGGACGGGACAGGCCCTATTTACACCGGGGAGCTGTTTTTT.

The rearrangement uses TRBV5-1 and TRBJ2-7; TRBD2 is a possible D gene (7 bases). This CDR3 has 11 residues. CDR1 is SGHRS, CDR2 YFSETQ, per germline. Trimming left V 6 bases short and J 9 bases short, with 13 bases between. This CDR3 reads CASTAGAGQYF. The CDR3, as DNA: TGCGCCAGCACCGCGGGGGCGGGGCAGTACTTC.

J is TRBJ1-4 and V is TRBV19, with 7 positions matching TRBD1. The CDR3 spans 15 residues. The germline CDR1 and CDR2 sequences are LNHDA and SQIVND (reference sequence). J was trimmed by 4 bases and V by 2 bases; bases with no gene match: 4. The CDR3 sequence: CASSIMGQINEKLFF. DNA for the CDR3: TGTGCCAGTAGTATAATGGGACAGATTAATGAAAAACTGTTTTTT. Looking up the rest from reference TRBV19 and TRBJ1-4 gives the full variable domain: DGGITQSPKYLFRKEGQNVTLSCEQNLNHDAMYWYRQDPGQGLRLIYYSQIVNDFQKGDIAEGYSVSREKKESFPLTVTSAQKNPTAFYLCASSIMGQINEKLFFGSGTQLSVL.

CDR3 in DNA: TGTGCCAGCAGCTTAGTGTCAGATCAGCCCCAGCATTTT. This gives the protein CASSLVSDQPQHF. This chain uses TRBV7-9 with TRBJ1-5; unclear D gene. V was clipped by 1 base and J by 5 bases, with 6 bases between them. The germline gives CDR1 SEHNR, CDR2 FQNEAQ (reference sequence). The CDR3 covers 13 residues.

DNA for the CDR3: TGTGCCAGCAGTTTTTTGTCTGTGAACACTGAAGCTTTCTTT. Translation: CASSFLSVNTEAFF. The genes are TRBV6-2 or TRBV6-3 and TRBJ1-1; D not certain. The germline CDR1 and CDR2 sequences are MNHEY and SVGEGT. With 4 bases removed from V and 0 bases from J, the gap between germline ends came to 9 bases. The CDR3 runs to 14 residues.

CDR3 sequence: CALPGGLGSYGYTF. For the CDR3, the DNA is TGTGCCCTTCCGGGGGGGCTAGGATCCTATGGCTACACCTTC. The chain joins TRBV7-9 to TRBJ1-2, with D possibly TRBD1 on 6 matching bases. V was pared by 11 bases and J by 4 bases, with 20 bases between. CDR1 and CDR2 (germline): SEHNR, FQNEAQ (reference sequence). The CDR3 totals 14 residues.

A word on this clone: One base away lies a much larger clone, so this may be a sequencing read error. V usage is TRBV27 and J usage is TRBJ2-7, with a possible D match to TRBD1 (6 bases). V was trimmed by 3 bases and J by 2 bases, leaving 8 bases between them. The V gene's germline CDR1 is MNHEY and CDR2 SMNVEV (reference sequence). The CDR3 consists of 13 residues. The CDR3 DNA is TGTGCCAGCAGTTTGCCAGGGGCCTACGAGCAGTACTTC. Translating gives CASSLPGAYEQYF.

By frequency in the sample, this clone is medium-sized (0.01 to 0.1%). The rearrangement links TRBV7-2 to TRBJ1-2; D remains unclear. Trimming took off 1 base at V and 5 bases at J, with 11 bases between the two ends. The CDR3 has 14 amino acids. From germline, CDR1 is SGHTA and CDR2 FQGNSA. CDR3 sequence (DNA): TGTGCCAGCAGCTTAGGCTTCAGTCCATATGGCTACACCTTC. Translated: CASSLGFSPYGYTF.

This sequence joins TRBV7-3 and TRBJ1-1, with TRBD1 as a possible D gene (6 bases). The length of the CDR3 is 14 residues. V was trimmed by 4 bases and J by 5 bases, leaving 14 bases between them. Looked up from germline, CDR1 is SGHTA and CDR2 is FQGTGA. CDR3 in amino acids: CASSSQGMGTEAFF. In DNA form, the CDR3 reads TGTGCCAGCAGCTCACAGGGAATGGGGACTGAAGCTTTCTTT.

The chain's CDR3 is CAWRTGEDTQYF. The CDR3 DNA reads as TGTGCCTGGCGGACGGGGGAAGATACGCAGTATTTT. The gene calls are TRBV30 and TRBJ2-3, with D possibly TRBD2 on 6 matching bases. This CDR3 spans 12 amino acids. V lost 5 bases, J lost 5 bases, and 11 bases lay in between. CDR1 GTSNPN and CDR2 SVGIG come from the germline V gene (reference sequence).